This record covers a single TCR beta chain. The sample originates from a study of T cells in localized non-small cell lung cancer. Sequencing was performed with immunoSEQ multiplex PCR; in TCRdb, only in-frame clones are kept and a portion is missing. The data contain under 35,000 clones, 80% to 95% of them singletons. The receptor was isolated from a female donor older than 55 with stage I lung adenocarcinoma. This material consisted of peripheral blood, taken before any cancer treatment.

The CDR3 sequence is CASSLGSEDEQFF. CDR3 coding DNA: TGTGCCAGCAGCTTAGGATCGGAAGATGAGCAGTTCTTC. The chain carries TRBV7-9 and TRBJ2-1, with D hard to call. Germline CDR1 reads SEHNR; CDR2 reads FQNEAQ (reference sequence). The V and J ends lost 1 base and 8 bases respectively, with 9 bases between them. The CDR3 covers 13 residues.